A single T cell receptor (beta chain) is shown here with its context. Its antigen is not identified. These data are taken from a study of T cell responses to AZD1222 COVID-19 vaccine. Study-wide results and caveats: Spike-specific TCR breadth and depth rose after two AZD1222 doses. Females outnumbered males among donors, who were mostly white British; clonal diversity was possibly underestimated.

The data were produced by immunoSEQ multiplex PCR, yet TCRdb's version contains in-frame clones alone and is incomplete. This sample yields about 96,000 clones, of which 75% to 90% are seen a single time; 20% to 30% belongs to the top ten. The specimen comprised peripheral blood, sampled on day 0 of AZD1222 vaccination. The receptor was derived from an adult in good health.

CDR3 sequence (DNA): TGTGCCAGCAGCTTCGGTAATTCCTACGAGCAGTACTTC. This translates into CASSFGNSYEQYF. This chain connects TRBV7-9 to TRBJ2-7; D not certain. Germline values: CDR1 SEHNR, CDR2 FQNEAQ (reference sequence). The CDR3 totals 13 residues. With 3 bases removed from V and 1 base from J, the gap between germline ends came to 7 bases.